The rows below give T cell receptor beta chains drawn from one sample of a study of shared clonotypes between healthy human individuals. TCRdb's copy holds only in-frame clones and misses some; the assay was immunoSEQ multiplex PCR. The sample lists roughly 500,000 clones; roughly 80% were seen once. The sample taken for sequencing was PBMCs. These receptors all come from a woman between 35 and 50 years old in good health. Some clones in this sample may be carry-over from other donors' samples. Each CDR3 is given with its conserved first and last residue. D genes are given only for firm matches. A row's size may be missing; if present it is once, few, many or a size class.

d_call	v_call	j_call	clone_size	cdr3_length	cdr3_aa	cdr3_nt
TRBD1	TRBV30	TRBJ2-6	NA	17	CAWSRTGSSSEANVLTF	TGTGCCTGGAGTCGGACAGGGTCGAGCTCTGAGGCCAACGTCCTGACTTTC
TRBD1	TRBV30	TRBJ2-3	NA	13	CAWSVQGADTQYF	TGTGCCTGGAGTGTACAGGGGGCAGATACGCAGTATTTT
NA	TRBV9	TRBJ2-1	NA	12	CASSPSLDEQFF	TGTGCCAGCAGCCCGTCGCTGGATGAGCAGTTCTTC
NA	TRBV7-3	TRBJ2-1	once	15	CASSLLGQDINEQFF	TGTGCCAGCAGCTTACTGGGACAAGACATCAATGAGCAGTTCTTC
NA	TRBV5-4	TRBJ1-1	once	14	CASTLKGEGTEAFF	TGTGCCAGCACCCTGAAGGGGGAGGGCACTGAAGCTTTCTTT
NA	TRBV27	TRBJ2-7	NA	15	CASSSGTGISYEQYF	TGTGCCAGCAGTTCTGGGACTGGAATCTCCTACGAGCAGTACTTC
TRBD2	TRBV11-2	TRBJ2-5	many	15	CASSFGLAEQETQYF	TGTGCCAGCAGCTTTGGACTAGCGGAACAAGAGACCCAGTACTTC
NA	TRBV30	TRBJ1-2	NA	12	CAWSWDTYGYTF	TGTGCCTGGAGTTGGGACACCTATGGCTACACCTTC
NA	TRBV19	TRBJ2-2	NA	15	CASSSLATNTGELFF	TGTGCCAGTAGCTCGCTAGCGACAAACACCGGGGAGCTGTTTTTT
TRBD2	TRBV4-3	TRBJ2-1	NA	17	CASSQDPGLAGANEQFF	TGCGCCAGCAGCCAAGACCCCGGGCTAGCGGGAGCCAATGAGCAGTTCTTC
NA	TRBV4-2	TRBJ2-3	NA	18	CASSQERTNPGRADTQYF	TGTGCCAGCAGCCAAGAGAGGACCAATCCGGGTCGCGCAGATACGCAGTATTTT
NA	TRBV6-5	TRBJ2-1	NA	14	CASSAPGLPNEQFF	TGTGCCAGCAGTGCGCCGGGACTTCCAAATGAGCAGTTCTTC
NA	TRBV5-4	TRBJ2-7	NA	15	CASSLEEGRSYEQYF	TGTGCCAGCAGCTTGGAGGAGGGCCGCTCCTACGAGCAGTACTTC
TRBD2	TRBV13	TRBJ2-1	NA	16	CASSEGLAELYNEQFF	TGTGCCAGCAGCGAGGGACTAGCGGAGCTCTACAATGAGCAGTTCTTC
NA	TRBV6-6	TRBJ2-7	NA	14	CASSRDASSYEQYF	TGTGCCAGCTCCCGGGACGCGAGCTCCTACGAGCAGTACTTC
NA	TRBV5-1	TRBJ2-2	many	13	CASSLWGSGELFF	TGCGCCAGCAGCTTGTGGGGAAGCGGGGAGCTGTTTTTT
TRBD1	TRBV19	TRBJ2-7	NA	13	CASSIRDSYEQYF	TGTGCCAGTAGTATAAGGGACAGCTACGAGCAGTACTTC
TRBD2	TRBV7-3	TRBJ2-7	few	13	CASSRLAGDEQYF	TGTGCCAGCAGCCGACTAGCGGGAGACGAGCAGTACTTC
NA	TRBV5-4	TRBJ1-3	NA	12	CASSLSGDTIYF	TGTGCCAGCAGCTTATCGGGGGACACCATATATTTT
NA	TRBV6-6	TRBJ1-1	NA	12	CASSSGRTEAFF	TGTGCCAGCAGCTCAGGGAGGACTGAAGCTTTCTTT
NA	TRBV5-4	TRBJ1-4	NA	17	CASSLAREGRSNEKLFF	TGTGCCAGCAGCTTGGCCAGAGAGGGGCGATCTAATGAAAAACTGTTTTTT
NA	TRBV7-8	TRBJ2-7	few	14	CASSFLQDSYEQYF	TGTGCCAGCAGCTTCTTACAGGACTCCTACGAGCAGTACTTC
NA	TRBV18	TRBJ1-5	NA	14	CASSPWESNQPQHF	TGTGCCAGCTCACCGTGGGAGAGCAATCAGCCCCAGCATTTT
NA	TRBV7-2	TRBJ2-7	NA	15	CASSLASGNSYEQYF	TGTGCCAGCAGCTTAGCTTCAGGGAACTCCTACGAGCAGTACTTC
NA	TRBV21-1	TRBJ2-7	NA	16	CASSIGQGSRSYEQYF	TGTGCCAGCAGCATAGGACAGGGATCGAGGTCCTACGAGCAGTACTTC
NA	TRBV9	TRBJ1-4	NA	13	CASSEDGNEKLFF	TGTGCCAGCAGCGAGGACGGAAATGAAAAACTGTTTTTT
TRBD2	TRBV9	TRBJ2-1	few	14	CASSPLLAGNEQFF	TGTGCCAGCAGCCCTCTACTAGCGGGCAATGAGCAGTTCTTC
TRBD1	TRBV5-6	TRBJ2-4	NA	17	CASSLSGWTGVFNIQHF	TGTGCCAGCAGCTTGTCCGGTTGGACAGGGGTATTCAACATTCAGCACTTC